The present T cell receptor beta chain was sequenced within a study of vaccination effects on CD4 cells after COVID-19. Viral peptide pool expansion of antigen-specific CD4+ T cells preceded sequencing in the ViraFEST assay. Following 10 days of culture, CD4+ T cells were isolated. Participants completed two doses of the BNT162b2 or mRNA-1273 vaccine. J gave up 2 bases and V 4 bases, and 8 bases lay outside the gene matches. This CDR3 comprises 16 residues. CDR1 and CDR2 from the germline V gene are LNHDA and SQIVND (reference sequence). Assay used: immunoSEQ multiplex PCR; TCRdb lists only in-frame clones, some missing. Counted here are 84,000 or so clones, around 77% occurring once; the ten biggest clones make up roughly 1.1%. Of note for this clone: Its target is not known.

This chain joins TRBV19 and TRBJ1-5; 7 bases match TRBD1. The sequence came from a human donor who received a COVID-19 vaccine. The sequenced sample was CD4+ T cells from PBMCs cultured with HCoV-OC43 spike peptides, obtained after COVID-19 vaccination. Sample subset: HCoV-OC43 spike overlapping peptide pool stimulation. CDR3 in amino acids: CASSSRTGVGNQPQHF. The CDR3 DNA is TGTGCCAGTAGTAGCCGTACAGGGGTGGGCAATCAGCCCCAGCATTTT.